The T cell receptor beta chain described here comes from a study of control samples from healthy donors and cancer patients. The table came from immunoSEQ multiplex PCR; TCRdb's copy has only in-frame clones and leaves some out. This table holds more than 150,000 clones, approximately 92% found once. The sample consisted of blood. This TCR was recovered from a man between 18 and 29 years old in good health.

CDR3 amino acids: CASRDRGPHEQYF. DNA of the CDR3: TGTGCCAGCCGGGACAGGGGTCCCCACGAGCAGTACTTC. The V call is TRBV6-5, the J call TRBJ2-7; 10 bases map to TRBD1. V shed 8 bases and J 5 bases; nucleotides not matched to a gene: 6. The CDR3 has 13 amino acids. Looked up from germline, CDR1 is MNHEY and CDR2 is SVGAGI.